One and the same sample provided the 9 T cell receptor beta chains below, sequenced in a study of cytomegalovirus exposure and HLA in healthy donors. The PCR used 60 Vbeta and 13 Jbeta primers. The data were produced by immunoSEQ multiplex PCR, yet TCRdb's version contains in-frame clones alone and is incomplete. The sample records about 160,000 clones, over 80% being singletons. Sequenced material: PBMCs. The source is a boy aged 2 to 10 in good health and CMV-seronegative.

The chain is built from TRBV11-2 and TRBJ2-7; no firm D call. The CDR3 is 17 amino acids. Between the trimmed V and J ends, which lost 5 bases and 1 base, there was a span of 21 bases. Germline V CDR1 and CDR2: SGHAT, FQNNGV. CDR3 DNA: TGTGCCAGCAGCCCCGTCAGTTTGAGGCAGATTTCCTACGAGCAGTACTTC. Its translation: CASSPVSLRQISYEQYF. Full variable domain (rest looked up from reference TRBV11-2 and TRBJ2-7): EAGVAQSPRYKIIEKRQSVAFWCNPISGHATLYWYQQILGQGPKLLIQFQNNGVVDDSQLPKDRFSAERLKGVDSTLKIQPAKLEDSAVYLCASSPVSLRQISYEQYFGPGTRLTVT.

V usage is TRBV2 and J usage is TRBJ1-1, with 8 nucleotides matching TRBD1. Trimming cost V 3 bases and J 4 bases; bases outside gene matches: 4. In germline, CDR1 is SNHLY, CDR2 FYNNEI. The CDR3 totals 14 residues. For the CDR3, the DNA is TGTGCCAGCAGTGACTACAGGGGGACCACTGAAGCTTTCTTT. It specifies CASSDYRGTTEAFF.

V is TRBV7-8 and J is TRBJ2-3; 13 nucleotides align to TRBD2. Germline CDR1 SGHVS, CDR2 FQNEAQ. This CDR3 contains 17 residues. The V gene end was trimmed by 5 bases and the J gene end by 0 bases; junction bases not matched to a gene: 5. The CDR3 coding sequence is TGTGCCAGCAGCGAGACTAGCGGGGGGCCCAGCACAGATACGCAGTATTTT. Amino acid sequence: CASSETSGGPSTDTQYF.

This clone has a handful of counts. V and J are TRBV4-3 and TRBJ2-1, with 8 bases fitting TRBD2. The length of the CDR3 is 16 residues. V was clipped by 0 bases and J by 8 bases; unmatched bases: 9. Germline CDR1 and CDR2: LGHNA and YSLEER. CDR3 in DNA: TGCGCCAGCAGCCAAGAACCGGGACTAGGAGGCCATGAGCAGTTCTTC. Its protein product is CASSQEPGLGGHEQFF.

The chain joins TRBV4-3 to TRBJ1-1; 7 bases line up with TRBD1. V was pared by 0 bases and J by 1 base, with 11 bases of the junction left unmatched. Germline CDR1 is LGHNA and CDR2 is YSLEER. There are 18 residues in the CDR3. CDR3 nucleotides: TGCGCCAGCAGCCAAGATCCCGCAGGGGGTGAGGGGAACACTGAAGCTTTCTTT. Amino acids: CASSQDPAGGEGNTEAFF.

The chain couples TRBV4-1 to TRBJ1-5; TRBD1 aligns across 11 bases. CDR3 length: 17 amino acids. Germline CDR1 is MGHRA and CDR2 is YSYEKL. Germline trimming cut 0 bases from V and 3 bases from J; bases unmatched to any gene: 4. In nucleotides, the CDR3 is TGCGCCAGCAGCCAAGATAGGGACAGGGGGTACAATCAGCCCCAGCATTTT. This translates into CASSQDRDRGYNQPQHF.

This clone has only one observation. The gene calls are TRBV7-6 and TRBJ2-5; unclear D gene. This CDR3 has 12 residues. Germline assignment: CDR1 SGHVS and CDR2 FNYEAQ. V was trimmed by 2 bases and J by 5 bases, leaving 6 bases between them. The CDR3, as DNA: TGTGCCAGCAGCTTATACGGGGAGACCCAGTACTTC. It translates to CASSLYGETQYF. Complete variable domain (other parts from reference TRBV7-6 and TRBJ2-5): GAGVSQSPRYKVTKRGQDVALRCDPISGHVSLYWYRQALGQGPEFLTYFNYEAQQDKSGLPNDRFSAERPEGSISTLTIQRTEQRDSAMYRCASSLYGETQYFGPGTRLLVL.

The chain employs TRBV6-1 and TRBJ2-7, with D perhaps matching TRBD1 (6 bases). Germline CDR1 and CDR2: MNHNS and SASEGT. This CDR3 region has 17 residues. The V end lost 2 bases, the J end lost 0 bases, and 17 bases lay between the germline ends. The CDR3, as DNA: TGTGCCAGCAGTGAATTTGTGGGGGCATCGACCTCCTACGAGCAGTACGTC. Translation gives CASSEFVGASTSYEQYV.

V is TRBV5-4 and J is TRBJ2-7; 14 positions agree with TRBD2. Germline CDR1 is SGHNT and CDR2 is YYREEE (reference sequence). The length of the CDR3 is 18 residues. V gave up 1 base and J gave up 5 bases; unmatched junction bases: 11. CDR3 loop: CASSLPGLAGGNTDEQYF. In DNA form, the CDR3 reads TGTGCCAGCAGCTTGCCCGGACTAGCGGGAGGTAACACCGACGAGCAGTACTTC.